This entry lists 22 T cell receptor beta chains sequenced from one sample in a study of T cell changes during pregnancy in multiple sclerosis. The protocol was immunoSEQ multiplex PCR, while the TCRdb copy is restricted to in-frame clones and leaves out a portion. This sample yields tens of thousands of clones, of which roughly nine tenths are seen a single time; about 3% belongs to the top ten. The source material was peripheral blood, sampled before pregnancy. The receptors here all came from a female donor with multiple sclerosis, enrolled in a pregnancy study.

The V call is TRBV7-2, the J call TRBJ2-7; D is unresolved. Germline values: CDR1 SGHTA, CDR2 FQGNSA. The CDR3 length is 17 residues. V lost 0 bases and J lost 4, with 19 bases in between. The CDR3, as DNA: TGTGCCAGCAGCTTAGCTTCATCGTCAGTAAGATTTTACGAGCAGTACTTC. Translation: CASSLASSSVRFYEQYF.

The chain carries TRBV7-2 and TRBJ1-2, with TRBD1 as a possible D gene (5 bases). Germline V CDR1 and CDR2: SGHTA, FQGNSA. The V and J ends lost 5 bases and 0 bases respectively, with 13 bases between them. The length of the CDR3 is 15 residues. The CDR3 loop is CASSAPGEANYGYTF. For the CDR3, the DNA is TGTGCCAGCAGCGCACCGGGGGAAGCTAACTATGGCTACACCTTC.

This chain connects TRBV7-6 to TRBJ2-7; possibly TRBD1 for D (6 bases). CDR1 SGHVS and CDR2 FNYEAQ come from the germline V gene. CDR3 length: 15 residues. The V end was cut by 1 base, the J end by 7 bases, with 17 bases between. In DNA, the CDR3 is TGTGCCAGCAGCTTAGGGGGGACATCGGCTCGGGAGCAGTACTTC. Translation gives CASSLGGTSAREQYF.

This sequence joins TRBV7-6 and TRBJ2-7; possible D gene TRBD2, 6 bases. With 2 bases removed from V and 3 bases from J, the gap between germline ends came to 20 bases. The CDR3 contains 17 residues. Per germline, CDR1 SGHVS and CDR2 FNYEAQ. DNA for the CDR3: TGTGCCAGCAGCTTAAAGGGAAGAGGGACTGATTACTACGAGCAGTACTTC. Amino acids: CASSLKGRGTDYYEQYF.

This clone was observed a few times. The chain joins TRBV19 to TRBJ1-5; D unclear. CDR1 LNHDA and CDR2 SQIVND come from the germline V gene (reference sequence). The CDR3 is made up of 18 amino acids. Trimming shortened V by 3 bases and J by 4 bases, and 22 bases separated the two germline ends. CDR3 coding DNA: TGTGCCAGTAGTATGAGTAGATTTGAACGCTTCCTTAATCAGCCCCAGCATTTT. Protein product: CASSMSRFERFLNQPQHF.

The chain links TRBV7-9 to TRBJ1-5; a weak D match, TRBD1 (5 bases). The CDR3 length is 14 residues. V lost 4 bases and J lost 4, with 11 bases in between. The germline CDR1 and CDR2 sequences are SEHNR and FQNEAQ (reference sequence). CDR3: CASSSLGGNQPQHF. CDR3 bases: TGTGCCAGCAGCTCACTCGGGGGTAATCAGCCCCAGCATTTT. The full variable domain, with the rest looked up from reference TRBV7-9 and TRBJ1-5, is DTGVSQNPRHKITKRGQNVTFRCDPISEHNRLYWYRQTLGQGPEFLTYFQNEAQLEKSRLLSDRFSAERPKGSFSTLEIQRTEQGDSAMYLCASSSLGGNQPQHFGDGTRLSIL.

The V and J genes are TRBV7-2 and TRBJ1-3; a weak D match, TRBD1 (5 bases). The germline CDR1 and CDR2 sequences are SGHTA and FQGNSA. CDR3 length: 17 residues. V lost 2 bases and J 1 base, leaving 15 bases between the germline ends. CDR3 protein: CASSLSAGGYSGNTIYF. CDR3 DNA: TGTGCCAGCAGCTTAAGCGCGGGGGGTTATTCTGGAAACACCATATATTTT.

The J gene is TRBJ2-7, the V gene TRBV29-1; D remains unclear. The CDR3 is made up of 12 amino acids. Looked up from germline, CDR1 is SQVTM and CDR2 is ANQGSEA. V lost 4 bases, J lost 3 bases, and 10 bases lay in between. The CDR3 DNA reads as TGCAGCGTTGTTATCGGGTTCTACGAGCAGTACTTC. It encodes CSVVIGFYEQYF.

The CDR3 bases are TGTGCCAGCAGCTTGGGGAAAGGACAGAGCTCCTACGAGCAGTACTTC. Protein sequence: CASSLGKGQSSYEQYF. The chain couples TRBV7-9 to TRBJ2-7; a possible D gene is TRBD1 (6 bases). V lost 3 bases and J 0 bases, leaving 15 bases between the germline ends. The CDR3 is made up of 16 amino acids. CDR1 SEHNR and CDR2 FQNEAQ come from the germline V gene (reference sequence).

This chain connects TRBV21-1 to TRBJ2-2; the table's D gene call, TRBD2, was not cross checked with the DNA. TRBV21-1 is described as a pseudogene. The length of the CDR3 is 12 residues. The CDR3 here is CASSCERGELFF. As DNA, the CDR3 is TGTGCCAGCAGCTGCGAACGCGGGGAGCTGTTTTTT.

This clone came up once. The chain has TRBV7-9 and TRBJ2-1, with D perhaps TRBD2 (5 bases). Germline V CDR1 and CDR2: SEHNR, FQNEAQ (reference sequence). The V end was cut by 4 bases, the J end by 0 bases, with 10 bases between. This CDR3 has 15 amino acids. Here the CDR3 reads CASSSERLSYNEQFF. The DNA of the CDR3 is TGTGCCAGCAGCTCAGAGCGGCTCTCCTACAATGAGCAGTTCTTC. The whole variable domain, filled in from reference TRBV7-9 and TRBJ2-1, reads DTGVSQNPRHKITKRGQNVTFRCDPISEHNRLYWYRQTLGQGPEFLTYFQNEAQLEKSRLLSDRFSAERPKGSFSTLEIQRTEQGDSAMYLCASSSERLSYNEQFFGPGTRLTVL.

The table lists this clone with a few counts. The gene calls are TRBV19 and TRBJ1-3; D is unresolved. Germline V gives CDR1 LNHDA, CDR2 SQIVND (reference sequence). The germline V and J ends were trimmed by 10 bases and 3 bases, with 7 bases remaining between them. This CDR3 spans 11 amino acids. The CDR3 protein is CATTVGNTIYF. CDR3 nucleotide sequence: TGTGCCACCACTGTTGGAAACACCATATATTTT.

This chain uses TRBV7-9 with TRBJ1-1, with TRBD1 identical over 9 bases. With V trimmed by 4 bases and J by 3 bases, 6 bases remained unmatched. CDR1 and CDR2 from the germline V gene are SEHNR and FQNEAQ (reference sequence). The CDR3 consists of 15 residues. CDR3 sequence reads: CASSSPDRGDTEAFF. The CDR3 DNA is TGTGCCAGCAGCTCGCCCGACAGGGGGGACACTGAAGCTTTCTTT.

The CDR3 loop reads CASSPPSRLAYEQYF. For the CDR3, the DNA is TGTGCCAGCTCACCACCCTCCAGGTTGGCCTACGAGCAGTACTTC. The genes are TRBV18 and TRBJ2-7; D not resolved. The germline V gene has CDR1 KGHSH and CDR2 LQKENI. Trimming took off 0 bases at V and 2 bases at J, with 11 bases between the two ends. The CDR3 totals 15 residues.

The chain employs TRBV4-2 and TRBJ1-5; TRBD1 matches at 7 bases. The trim removed 0 bases at V and 1 base at J, leaving 6 bases unmatched. Germline CDR1 and CDR2: LGHNA and YNFKEQ. The CDR3 loop spans 17 amino acids. The CDR3 reads CASSQDRTGTSNQPQHF. The CDR3 DNA is TGTGCCAGCAGCCAAGATCGGACAGGTACGAGCAATCAGCCCCAGCATTTT.

The chain recombines TRBV7-8 with TRBJ1-5; tentatively, D is TRBD1 (6 bases). V dropped 5 bases and J dropped 6 bases, with 20 bases sitting between them. Germline lookup yields CDR1 SGHVS and CDR2 FQNEAQ. The CDR3 loop spans 16 amino acids. The CDR3 nucleotides read TGTGCCAGCAGCCCCCACAGGGTAAGGGTGGGTCAGCCCCAGCATTTT. It encodes CASSPHRVRVGQPQHF.

The chain couples TRBV27 to TRBJ2-7, with D perhaps TRBD1 (6 bases). This CDR3 is 12 amino acids long. V lost 5 bases and J 12 bases, leaving 17 bases between the germline ends. CDR1 is MNHEY, CDR2 SMNVEV, per germline (reference sequence). CDR3 protein: CASSTTQGAPYF. Written as DNA, the CDR3 is TGTGCCAGCAGTACCACACAGGGCGCTCCGTACTTC.

J is TRBJ2-7 and V is TRBV5-6; possibly TRBD1 for D (6 bases). CDR3 length: 16 residues. The germline V gene encodes CDR1 SGHDT and CDR2 YYEEEE. V lost 2 bases and J 3 bases, leaving 18 bases between the germline ends. The CDR3 region is CASSLGWGHSVYEQYF. The CDR3, as DNA: TGTGCCAGCAGCTTAGGGTGGGGGCATTCAGTCTACGAGCAGTACTTC.

V gene TRBV19 combines with J gene TRBJ2-4, with 8 bases lining up with TRBD1. The V gene end was trimmed by 5 bases and the J gene end by 9 bases; junction bases not matched to a gene: 9. The CDR3 sequence is 14 residues long. CDR1 is LNHDA and CDR2 is SQIVND in the germline V gene (reference sequence). The CDR3 here is CASSSIGQGGIQYF. The DNA of the CDR3 is TGTGCCAGTAGTTCCATAGGACAGGGAGGCATTCAGTACTTC.

CDR3 in amino acids: CASSLETGDVVGNTIYF. The CDR3 DNA is TGCGCCAGCAGCCTTGAGACAGGGGATGTAGTAGGAAACACCATATATTTT. The chain couples TRBV5-1 to TRBJ1-3; 8 bases match TRBD1. The V segment lost 4 bases and the J segment 4 bases; nucleotides outside the gene matches: 13. This CDR3 is built from 17 residues. The germline CDR1 and CDR2 sequences are SGHRS and YFSETQ.

The J gene is TRBJ2-7, the V gene TRBV5-5, with TRBD2 identical over 12 bases. Germline trimming cut 5 bases from V and 4 bases from J; bases unmatched to any gene: 19. The CDR3 has 19 amino acids. Germline V gene sequence: CDR1 SGHKS, CDR2 YYEKEE (reference sequence). The CDR3 region has the DNA TGTGCCAGCAGGCAGGGGGCTAGGCTAGCGGGAGGGCTAGTATACGAGCAGTACTTC. This encodes CASRQGARLAGGLVYEQYF.

The chain recombines TRBV6-6 with TRBJ2-7; D call uncertain. There are 13 residues in the CDR3. CDR1 is MNHNY, CDR2 SVGAGI, per germline (reference sequence). Trimming took off 6 bases at V and 1 base at J, with 10 bases between the two ends. DNA for the CDR3: TGTGCCAGCAGCGACTGGAAGTCCTACGAGCAGTACTTC. Its translation: CASSDWKSYEQYF.